Reported below is one TCR beta chain. Its antigen is undetermined. This record belongs to a study of response to subunit inactivated influenza vaccine. Study results and limitations: Each seasonal influenza vaccination, the authors suggested, recruits few new T cells.

Looked up from germline, CDR1 is LGHDT and CDR2 is YNNKEL (reference sequence). The CDR3 is made up of 15 amino acids. J gave up 1 base and V 3 bases, and 6 bases lay outside the gene matches. MiXCR was run by TCRdb on the RT-PCR reads, yielding one entry per CDR3 protein. The sample comprises just under 250,000 distinct CDR3 sequences, 10% to 15% of which are singletons, and about 7.8% rests with the top ten. Sequences were derived from non-naive T cells sorted from PBMCs, sampled 14 days before vaccination. The chain combines TRBV3-1 with TRBJ2-7, with 7 bases aligning to TRBD2. The sequence was obtained from a man aged 50 or older who received an inactivated influenza vaccine. The CDR3 sequence is CASSQGGALSYEQYF. CDR3 in DNA: TGTGCCAGCAGCCAGGGAGGGGCACTTTCCTACGAGCAGTACTTC.